This TCR beta chain was observed in a study of shared clonotypes between healthy human individuals. Background on the study: Participating donors consisted of two women and a few men aged 18 to 49. Study observations and caveats: The sharing of 4% to 5.5% of naive CD4 clonotypes was seen across a handful of donors.

Each sample came from a Caucasian adult donor living in Nashville, Tennessee. Splitting the CD4+ cells yielded a CD45RA+ naive subset and a CD45RA-negative memory subset. Assay: immunoSEQ multiplex PCR; the TCRdb copy retains only in-frame clones and omits some. Among roughly 1,600,000 clones, approximately 98.5% were seen once, and the ten largest hold 0.36%. In germline, CDR1 is KGHSH, CDR2 LQKENI. V gave up 0 bases and J gave up 1 base, with 9 bases separating them. This CDR3 spans 15 amino acids. This clone appeared once. Its antigen is currently unknown. The TCR was taken from a man under 40 in good health. J is TRBJ2-5 and V is TRBV18; D could derive from TRBD1 or TRBD2 (5 bases each). What was sequenced was naive CD4+ T cells sorted from blood. The subset was: CD45RA+ positively selected. The CDR3 nucleotides read TGTGCCAGCTCACCACCTTTAGGGACCCAAGAGACCCAGTACTTC. As protein: CASSPPLGTQETQYF. The full variable domain, with the rest looked up from reference TRBV18 and TRBJ2-5, is NAGVMQNPRHLVRRRGQEARLRCSPMKGHSHVYWYRQLPEEGLKFMVYLQKENIIDESGMPKERFSAEFPKEGPSILRIQQVVRGDSAAYFCASSPPLGTQETQYFGPGTRLLVL.